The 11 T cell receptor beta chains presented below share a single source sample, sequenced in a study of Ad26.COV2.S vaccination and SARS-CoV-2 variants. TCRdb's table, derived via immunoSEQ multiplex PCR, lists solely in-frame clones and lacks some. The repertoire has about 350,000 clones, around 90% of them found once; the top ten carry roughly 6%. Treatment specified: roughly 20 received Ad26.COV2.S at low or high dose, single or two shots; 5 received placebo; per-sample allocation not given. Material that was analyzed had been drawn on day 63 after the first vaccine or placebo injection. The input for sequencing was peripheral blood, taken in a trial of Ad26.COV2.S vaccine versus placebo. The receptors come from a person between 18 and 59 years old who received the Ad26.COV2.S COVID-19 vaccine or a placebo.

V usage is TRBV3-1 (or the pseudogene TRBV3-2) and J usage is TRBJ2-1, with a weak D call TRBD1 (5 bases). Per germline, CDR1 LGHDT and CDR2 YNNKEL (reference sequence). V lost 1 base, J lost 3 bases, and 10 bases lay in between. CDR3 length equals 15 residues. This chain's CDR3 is CASSQGQGDYNEQFF. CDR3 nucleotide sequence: TGTGCCAGCAGCCAAGGGCAAGGGGACTACAATGAGCAGTTCTTC.

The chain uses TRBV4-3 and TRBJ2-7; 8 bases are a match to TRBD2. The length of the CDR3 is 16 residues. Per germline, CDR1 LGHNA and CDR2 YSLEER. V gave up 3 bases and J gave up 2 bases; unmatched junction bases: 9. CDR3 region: CASSQEAGVFPYEQYF. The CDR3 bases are TGCGCCAGCAGCCAGGAAGCGGGAGTATTCCCCTACGAGCAGTACTTC.

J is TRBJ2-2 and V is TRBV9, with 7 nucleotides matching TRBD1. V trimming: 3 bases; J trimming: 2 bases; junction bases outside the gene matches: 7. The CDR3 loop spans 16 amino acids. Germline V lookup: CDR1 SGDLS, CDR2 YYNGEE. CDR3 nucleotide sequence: TGTGCCAGCAGCGACACCGGGACAGTTAACACCGGGGAGCTGTTTTTT. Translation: CASSDTGTVNTGELFF.

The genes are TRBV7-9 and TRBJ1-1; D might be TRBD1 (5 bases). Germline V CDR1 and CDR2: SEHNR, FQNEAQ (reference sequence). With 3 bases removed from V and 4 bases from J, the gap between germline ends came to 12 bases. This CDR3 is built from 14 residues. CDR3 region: CASSFQGVGTEAFF. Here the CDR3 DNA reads TGTGCCAGCAGCTTTCAGGGCGTGGGCACTGAAGCTTTCTTT.

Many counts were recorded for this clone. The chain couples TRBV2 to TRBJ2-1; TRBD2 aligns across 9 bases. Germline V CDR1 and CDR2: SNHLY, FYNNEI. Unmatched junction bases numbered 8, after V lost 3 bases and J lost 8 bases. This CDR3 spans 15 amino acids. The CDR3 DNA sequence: TGTGCCAGCAGTGAGGTAGCGGGGGAGAAGGATGAGCAGTTCTTC. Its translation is CASSEVAGEKDEQFF.

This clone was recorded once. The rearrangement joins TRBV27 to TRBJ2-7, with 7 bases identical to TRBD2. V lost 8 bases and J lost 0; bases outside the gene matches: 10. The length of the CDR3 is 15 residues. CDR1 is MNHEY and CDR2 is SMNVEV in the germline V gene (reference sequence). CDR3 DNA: TGTGCCAGCTCCACCGCTAGCGGTTACTCCTACGAGCAGTACTTC. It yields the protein CASSTASGYSYEQYF.

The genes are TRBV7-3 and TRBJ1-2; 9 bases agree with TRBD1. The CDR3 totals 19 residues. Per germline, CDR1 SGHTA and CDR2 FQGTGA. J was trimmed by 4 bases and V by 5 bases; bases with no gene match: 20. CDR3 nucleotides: TGTGCCAGCAGCCCGAACTTGTTTTTCGGGACAGGGTCTACCTATGGCTACACCTTC. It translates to CASSPNLFFGTGSTYGYTF.

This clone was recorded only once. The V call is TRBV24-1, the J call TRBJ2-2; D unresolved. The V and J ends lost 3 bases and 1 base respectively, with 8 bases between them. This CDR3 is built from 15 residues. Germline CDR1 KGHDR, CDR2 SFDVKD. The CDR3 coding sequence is TGTGCCACCAGTGATCCGGTCATGAACACCGGGGAGCTGTTTTTT. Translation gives CATSDPVMNTGELFF.

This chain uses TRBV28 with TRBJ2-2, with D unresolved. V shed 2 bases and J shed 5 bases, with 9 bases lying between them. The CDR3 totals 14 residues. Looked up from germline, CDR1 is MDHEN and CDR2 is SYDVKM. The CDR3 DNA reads TGTGCCAGCAGTTTACTTGGCTCTACCGGGGAGCTGTTTTTT. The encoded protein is CASSLLGSTGELFF. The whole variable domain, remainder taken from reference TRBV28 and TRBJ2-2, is DVKVTQSSRYLVKRTGEKVFLECVQDMDHENMFWYRQDPGLGLRLIYFSYDVKMKEKGDIPEGYSVSREKKERFSLILESASTNQTSMYLCASSLLGSTGELFFGEGSRLTVL.

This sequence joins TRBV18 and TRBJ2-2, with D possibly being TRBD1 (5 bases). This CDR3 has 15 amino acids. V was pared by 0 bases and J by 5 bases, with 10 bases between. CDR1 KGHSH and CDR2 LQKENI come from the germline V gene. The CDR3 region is CASSPPFRVTGELFF. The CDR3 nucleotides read TGTGCCAGCTCACCACCGTTCAGGGTAACCGGGGAGCTGTTTTTT.

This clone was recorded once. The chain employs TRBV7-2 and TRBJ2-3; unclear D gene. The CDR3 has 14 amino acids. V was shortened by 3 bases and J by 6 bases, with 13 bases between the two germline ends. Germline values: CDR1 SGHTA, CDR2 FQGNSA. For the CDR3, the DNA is TGTGCCAGCAGCTTTTCACGGCCTCGGGATACGCAGTATTTT. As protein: CASSFSRPRDTQYF.